The sequence of this T cell receptor (beta chain) was determined in a study of CD4 T cells in relation to SARS-CoV-2 and coronaviruses. This clone showed up just once. Its target is not known. The unexposed donors gave CD4+ T cells in about 2011-2018, prior to COVID-19. Assay: immunoSEQ multiplex PCR; the TCRdb copy retains only in-frame clones and omits some. The table records about 64,000 clones, 94% of them present only once. Study findings and constraints: No crossreactivity against non-spike viral proteins was tested here.

Trimming removed 0 bases from V and 1 base from J, with 16 bases in between. Germline values: CDR1 SGHRS, CDR2 YFSETQ. This CDR3 has 18 amino acids. What was sequenced was naive CD4+ T cells from PBMCs. Documented subset: naive CD4+ T cells isolated by negative enrichment. V usage is TRBV5-1 and J usage is TRBJ2-2; no definite D call. This TCR came from a human donor in good health. The CDR3 loop reads CASSLASLWQVNTGELFF. Here the CDR3 DNA reads TGCGCCAGCAGCTTGGCTTCTCTGTGGCAGGTGAACACCGGGGAGCTGTTTTTT.